This TCR beta chain was recovered during a study of T-cell memory formation after mild COVID-19 (dated by TCRdb to about 2021). General notes on the study: TCR sequence clusters from the two donors were largely donor specific. In a couple of donors, T-cell clones that expanded and contracted after mild COVID-19 were followed by sequencing TCRalpha and TCRbeta repertoires longitudinally. Two young, previously healthy adult volunteers, one female and one male, were included in the cohort.

The investigation overall reported the following: Clones contracting from day 15 to 85 had balanced CD4/CD8 phenotypes, while a second wave expanding from day 15 to 37 was biased towards CD4+. The study covered only two mild cases, and larger cohorts including severe cases with pre-infection samples were considered necessary. Whether the second-wave clones peaking on day 37 were SARS-CoV-2 specific was not confirmed. Some responding clones were detected in pre-infection memory, suggesting pre-existing cross-reactive memory T cells joined the SARS-CoV-2 response. Contracting CD4+ clones turned up mainly in the CM and EM memory subsets, whereas EMRA was where CD8+ clones were enriched.

Ficoll-Paque density gradient centrifugation was used to isolate PBMCs. TCRdb names Illumina NovaSeq 6000 as the instrument used. TCRalpha and TCRbeta cDNA libraries were built by 5'RACE with constant-segment primers, adding sample barcodes and unique molecular identifiers. Trizol reagent was used to extract RNA from every sample. The libraries were amplified in two PCR steps, and the second step added a second sample barcode and Illumina TruSeq adapters. Libraries were sequenced on an Illumina NovaSeq with 2 x 150 bp paired-end reads. On the authors' methods: With migec v1.2.7, reads were demultiplexed and then collapsed into UMI-guided consensus sequences. Using mixcr v2.1.11, the UMI consensuses were aligned to TRA and TRB V and J templates and assembled into clonotypes. A clonotype was counted as expanded or contracted only if both edgeR and NoisET called the change significant, with noise models trained on biological replicates. For edgeR calls, the cutoffs were a false discovery rate-adjusted p below 0.01 and a log2 fold-change threshold of 1. As an exploratory analysis of dynamics, max-normalized trajectories of the 1000 most abundant clonotypes were examined with PCA combined with hierarchical clustering. Separately sequenced CD4+ and CD8+ repertoires were used to assign a CD4 or CD8 phenotype to each responding clone. In-frame beta chains were kept once TCRdb had trimmed the public reads at Q25 with fastp and called clones with MiXCR. Each record represents a unique CDR3 protein, reported with the most common genes and DNA among its rows. TCRdb's processing, not the authors', yielded these V and J calls. This sample lists about 430,000 distinct CDR3 sequences; around 24% were detected once. The ten top clones hold 8.8% of the sample.

There are a few counts of this clonotype. Its antigen is currently not known. The record has no base qualities; no much larger clone is one base away. This receptor was obtained from an adult woman who had mild COVID-19 (a few samples of this study predate the infection). The sample titles of this study are shuffled in the database, so cell type and time point are left out; the donor was told from shared clones. The sample taken for sequencing was PBMCs or a T cell subset sorted from them (not recorded which).

The DNA sequence is given as TGTGCCAGCAGCTTAAACAACCTGGAAAACATTCAGTACTTC. It codes for CASSLNNLENIQYF. The rearrangement joined TRBV7-3 to TRBJ2-4; the D gene identity is not certain. CDR1 and CDR2 are drawn from the germline V gene: SGHTA, FQGTGA. Including the terminal cysteine and phenylalanine, the CDR3 comprises 14 residues. Only the CDR3 DNA stays, 42 bases, in frame from base 1. Trimming takes 1 base from V and 5 bases from J, and the germline ends sit 9 bases apart.